The subject of this entry is one T cell receptor beta chain. V was trimmed by 6 bases and J by 1 base, leaving 8 bases between them. Germline CDR1 and CDR2: MDHEN and SYDVKM. This CDR3 spans 13 amino acids. A CD8+CD4-CCR7+CD45RA+ gate was used to sort naive CD8 T cells. TCRdb itself ran the PCR reads through MiXCR, one entry per CDR3 protein. In the table there are approximately 9,800 distinct CDR3 sequences, 15% to 20% of which are singletons. This record comes from a study of molecular identifiers for immune sequencing clone quantification. The sequenced sample consisted of naive CD8+ T cells from blood, with Jurkat cell RNA spiked in. Regarding subset: FACS-sorted CD8+CD4-CCR7+CD45RA+ naive T cells. This chain uses TRBV28 with TRBJ2-3; D gene unclear. This receptor was taken from a human donor in good health. Some libraries in this study had Jurkat cell RNA spiked in. The CDR3 DNA sequence: TGTGCCAGCAGCTATCGGGGCACAGATACGCAGTATTTT. It yields the protein CASSYRGTDTQYF.